This T cell receptor beta chain was documented in a study of T cell responses to AZD1222 COVID-19 vaccine. Trimming removed 3 bases at V and 6 bases at J, with 13 bases between. This CDR3 contains 14 residues. The germline V gene encodes CDR1 MDHEN and CDR2 SYDVKM. Clones were sequenced by immunoSEQ multiplex PCR, and TCRdb holds only the in-frame ones, with some missing. The repertoire holds 150,000 to 200,000 clones, with 85% to 90% as singletons. This clone was seen a handful of times. The source of this sequence is an adult in good health. Sequences were derived from peripheral blood, sampled on day 0 of AZD1222 vaccination. The gene calls are TRBV28 and TRBJ2-3; unclear D gene. CDR3: CASSFPPLSDTQYF. Written as DNA, the CDR3 is TGTGCCAGCAGTTTTCCCCCCCTGTCGGATACGCAGTATTTT.